What follows are 8 T cell receptor beta chains derived from one specimen sequenced in a study of tumor-infiltrating lymphocytes in primary liver carcinoma. With a constant-region primer, TCR beta cDNA was made from 450 to 650 ng of total RNA. Three rounds of nested multiplex PCR with slightly modified ARM-PCR produced TCR beta libraries. The study ran its first two PCR rounds for approximately 11 cycles each, using TRBV1-TRBV30 forward primers and a C-beta reverse primer. MiXCR, run by TCRdb on the multiplex PCR reads, gives a single entry per CDR3 protein. The sample carries fewer than 350,000 distinct CDR3 sequences, 60% to 80% recorded once. Blood RNA was derived from unsorted whole blood, and germline DNA was extracted too. Sequencing was performed on peripheral blood. The receptors originated from a man aged 35 to 55 with primary liver carcinoma and hepatitis B virus infection.

About this clonotype itself: This sequence may be a read error, since a much larger clone differs from it by one base. This CDR3 fails to terminate in the conserved phenylalanine or tryptophan, so it likely reflects a read error. The rearrangement uses TRBV5-4 and TRBJ2-2; D might be TRBD1 (6 bases). With 5 bases removed from V and 2 bases from J, the gap between germline ends came to 10 bases. The germline V gene encodes CDR1 SGHNT and CDR2 YYREEE (reference sequence). This CDR3 spans 14 amino acids. In nucleotides, the CDR3 is TGTGCCAGCAGGGGGGACACCAACACCGGGGAGCTGTTTCTT. It is translated as CASRGDTNTGELFL.

This clonotype has only a few counts. CDR3 nucleotide sequence: TGTGCCAGCACCCCCCGCCAGGACACCGGGGAGCTGTTTTTT. It encodes CASTPRQDTGELFF. The chain recombines TRBV7-9 with TRBJ2-2; unclear D gene. With 7 bases removed from V and 3 bases from J, the gap between germline ends came to 12 bases. The CDR3 has 14 amino acids. The germline V gene encodes CDR1 SEHNR and CDR2 FQNEAQ (reference sequence).

A word on this clonotype: This sequence may be a read error, since a much larger clone differs from it by one base. The rearrangement links TRBV6-6 to TRBJ2-1; 12 bases agree with TRBD2. This CDR3 is 16 amino acids long. Germline V gene data show CDR1 as MNHNY and CDR2 as SVGAGI (reference sequence). CDR3 coding DNA: TGTGCCAGCAGTTATTCTAGCGGGAGGGCGGGCAATGAGCAGCTCTTC. This sequence encodes CASSYSSGRAGNEQLF.

This clonotype has only one observation. Relative to the germline gene, one junction end is altered; a read error may explain this. J is TRBJ2-1 and V is TRBV4-2; 7 positions agree with TRBD2. The CDR3 loop spans 15 amino acids. Germline V gene sequence: CDR1 LGHNA, CDR2 YNFKEQ. The CDR3: CASNQEGRGLSEQFF. CDR3 nucleotides: TGCGCCAGCAACCAAGAGGGGAGGGGACTTAGTGAGCAGTTCTTC.

Comments on this clonotype: A read error may be the cause here, since a much bigger clone is one base away. The chain recombines TRBV12-3 or TRBV12-4 with TRBJ2-7; 11 positions agree with TRBD2. There are 14 residues in the CDR3. V was pared by 5 bases and J by 5 bases, with 5 bases of the junction left unmatched. Here the CDR3 DNA reads TGTGCCAGCAGTCCGGGACTAGCGGTACACGAGCAGTACTTC. This gives the protein CASSPGLAVHEQYF.

A word on this clonotype: The junction departs from the called germline gene at one end, perhaps through a read error. V and J are TRBV12-3 or TRBV12-4 and TRBJ1-1, with TRBD1 matching 9 bases. This CDR3 has 13 residues. As DNA, the CDR3 is TGTGCCTGCAGTTTAGCCGGGACAGGGCAAGCTTTCTTT. Translated: CACSLAGTGQAFF.

About this clonotype: Being one base from a much bigger clone, this may be a read error. The CDR3 DNA reads TGTGCCAGCAGTGGGGGCAGGCAGAACACTGGAGCTTTCTTT. Translated, it gives CASSGGRQNTGAFF. The rearrangement links TRBV12-3 or TRBV12-4 to TRBJ1-1; maybe TRBD1 (6 bases). The CDR3 extends over 14 amino acids.

The chain links TRBV11-3 to TRBJ2-1, with a possible D match to TRBD2 (6 bases). Trimming took off 6 bases at V and 3 bases at J, with 9 bases between the two ends. The CDR3 consists of 13 residues. Germline values: CDR1 SGHNT, CDR2 YENEEA. The chain's CDR3 is CASSAGGYNEQFF. The CDR3 coding sequence is TGTGCCAGCAGTGCCGGGGGCTACAATGAGCAGTTCTTC.